What follows describes a single TCR beta chain. This entry comes from a study of shared clonotypes between healthy human individuals. TCRdb's table, derived via immunoSEQ multiplex PCR, lists solely in-frame clones and lacks some. In the table there are 1.4 million or so clones, approximately 98.5% of which are singletons. All the donors were Caucasian adults who lived in Nashville, Tennessee. This clonotype was sampled from a man younger than 45 in good health. Sequences were obtained from naive CD4+ T cells sorted from blood. The subset here: CD45RA+ positively selected.

The CDR3 sequence: CASSLPRASQETQYF. The CDR3 nucleotides read TGTGCCAGCAGCTTGCCCAGGGCCTCCCAAGAGACCCAGTACTTC. The J gene is TRBJ2-5, the V gene TRBV5-4, with a tentative D call TRBD1 (5 bases). This CDR3 is 15 amino acids long. The germline V and J ends were trimmed by 1 base and 1 base, with 11 bases remaining between them. Germline assignment: CDR1 SGHNT and CDR2 YYREEE (reference sequence). Full variable domain (missing parts from reference TRBV5-4 and TRBJ2-5): ETGVTQSPTHLIKTRGQQVTLRCSSQSGHNTVSWYQQALGQGPQFIFQYYREEENGRGNFPPRFSGLQFPNYSSELNVNALELDDSALYLCASSLPRASQETQYFGPGTRLLVL.